This T cell receptor (beta chain) originates from a study of blood T cell repertoires in COVID-19. Study at large: From the United States, Italy and Spain came samples of acute and convalescent COVID-19. T cells, B-cell-depleted T cells, or PBMCs provided the cDNA or gDNA that served as material.

The CDR3 contains 17 residues. The germline CDR1 and CDR2 sequences are LNHDA and SQIVND (reference sequence). The V and J ends lost 5 bases and 1 base, in that order; junction bases with no gene match: 10. Repertoires were generated with immunoSEQ multiplex PCR, while TCRdb's copy carries only in-frame clones and drops some. This sample yields some 160,000 clones, of which 75% to 80% are seen a single time; approximately 15% belongs to the top ten. The J gene is TRBJ2-3, the V gene TRBV19; 9 bases match TRBD2. The receptor was derived from a woman of 80 years or more with acute or convalescent COVID-19. Sequencing was carried out using peripheral blood. The CDR3 DNA reads as TGTGCCAGTAGTCTAGCCGCCTTAGCGGGGGGCACAGATACGCAGTATTTT. Residues: CASSLAALAGGTDTQYF.